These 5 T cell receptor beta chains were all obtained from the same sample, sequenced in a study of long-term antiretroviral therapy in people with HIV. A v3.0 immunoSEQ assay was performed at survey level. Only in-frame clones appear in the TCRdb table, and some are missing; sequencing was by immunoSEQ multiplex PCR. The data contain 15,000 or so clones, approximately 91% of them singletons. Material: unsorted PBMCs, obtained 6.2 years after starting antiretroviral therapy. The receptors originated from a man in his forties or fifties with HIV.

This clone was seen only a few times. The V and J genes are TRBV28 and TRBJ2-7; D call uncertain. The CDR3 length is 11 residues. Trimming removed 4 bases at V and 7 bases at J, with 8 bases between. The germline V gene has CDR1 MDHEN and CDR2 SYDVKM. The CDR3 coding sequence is TGTGCCAGCAGTTCGACTCGGGAGCAGTACTTC. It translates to CASSSTREQYF. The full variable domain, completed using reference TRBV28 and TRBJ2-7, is DVKVTQSSRYLVKRTGEKVFLECVQDMDHENMFWYRQDPGLGLRLIYFSYDVKMKEKGDIPEGYSVSREKKERFSLILESASTNQTSMYLCASSSTREQYFGPGTRLTVT.

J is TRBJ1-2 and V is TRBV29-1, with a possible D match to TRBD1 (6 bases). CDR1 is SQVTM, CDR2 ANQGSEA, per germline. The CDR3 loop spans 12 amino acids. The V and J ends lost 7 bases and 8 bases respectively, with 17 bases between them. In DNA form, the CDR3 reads TGCAGCGCTAAGACAGGAGCCCCCGGCTACACCTTC. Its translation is CSAKTGAPGYTF.

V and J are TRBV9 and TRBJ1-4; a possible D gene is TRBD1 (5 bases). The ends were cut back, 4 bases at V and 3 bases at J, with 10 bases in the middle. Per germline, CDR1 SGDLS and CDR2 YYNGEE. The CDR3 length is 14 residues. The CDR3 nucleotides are TGTGCCAGCAGCATTGGACATCCTAATGAAAAACTGTTTTTT. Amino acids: CASSIGHPNEKLFF.

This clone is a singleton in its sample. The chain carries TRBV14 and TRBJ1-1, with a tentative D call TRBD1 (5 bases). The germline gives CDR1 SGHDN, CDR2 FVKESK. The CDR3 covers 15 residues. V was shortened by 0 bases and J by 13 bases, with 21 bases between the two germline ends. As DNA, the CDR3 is TGTGCCAGCAGCCAAGATACGTCTCGGGACGAGATTTTTTTCTTT. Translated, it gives CASSQDTSRDEIFFF.

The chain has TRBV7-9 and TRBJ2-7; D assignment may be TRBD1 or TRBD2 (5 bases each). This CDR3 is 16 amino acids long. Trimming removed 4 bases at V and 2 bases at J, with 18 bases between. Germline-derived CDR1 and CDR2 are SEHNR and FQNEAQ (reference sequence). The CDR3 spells CASSSPPGAFTYEQYF. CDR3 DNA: TGTGCCAGCAGCTCCCCCCCCGGGGCTTTCACCTACGAGCAGTACTTC.